The clone carrying this T cell receptor (beta chain) appeared once. Its specificity is not known. Germline CDR1 LNHDA, CDR2 SQIVND (reference sequence). V was pared by 3 bases and J by 2 bases, with 10 bases between. The CDR3 extends over 14 amino acids. The protocol was immunoSEQ multiplex PCR, while the TCRdb copy is restricted to in-frame clones and leaves out a portion. The sample contains some 3,000 clones, roughly four fifths of which appear only once. This entry comes from a study of immune cell composition in non-small cell lung cancer. Overall study results and limits: Shared sequences between tumour-reactive and dominant in vivo clones were not proven. Top 10 clone scores and clonality were higher in squamous than adenocarcinoma.

The sample also formed part of further work on CD4 T cells in lung cancer. That paper states: Possibly, some blood-derived responses are in vitro primed naive T cells.

This receptor was taken from a human donor with non-small cell lung cancer. This chain uses TRBV19 with TRBJ1-1, with D perhaps TRBD1 (5 bases). Sequencing was done on a sample of lung tumor tissue. The CDR3 here is CASSMEGINTEAFF. DNA for the CDR3: TGTGCCAGTAGTATGGAGGGGATTAACACTGAAGCTTTCTTT.